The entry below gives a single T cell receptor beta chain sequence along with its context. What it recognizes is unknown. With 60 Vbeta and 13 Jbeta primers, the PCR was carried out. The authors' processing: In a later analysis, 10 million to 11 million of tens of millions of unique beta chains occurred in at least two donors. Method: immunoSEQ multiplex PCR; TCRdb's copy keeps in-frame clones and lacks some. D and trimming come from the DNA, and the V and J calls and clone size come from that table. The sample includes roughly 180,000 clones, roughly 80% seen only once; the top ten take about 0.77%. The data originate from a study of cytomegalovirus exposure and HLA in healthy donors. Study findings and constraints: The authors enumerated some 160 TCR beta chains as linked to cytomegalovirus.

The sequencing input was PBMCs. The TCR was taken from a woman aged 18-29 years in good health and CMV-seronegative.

The CDR3 region is CASRPGQGAAGANVLTF. The CDR3 bases are TGTGCCAGTAGACCGGGACAGGGGGCGGCTGGGGCCAACGTCCTGACTTTC. The chain links TRBV28 to TRBJ2-6; 12 nucleotides align to TRBD1. The V and J ends lost 9 bases and 2 bases, in that order; junction bases with no gene match: 8. Germline CDR1 MDHEN, CDR2 SYDVKM. This CDR3 spans 17 amino acids.